This T cell receptor (beta chain) was identified during a study of control samples from healthy donors and cancer patients. The CDR3 has 15 residues. Germline V gene lookup returns CDR1 LNHDA and CDR2 SQIVND (reference sequence). Trimming shortened V by 3 bases and J by 4 bases, and 15 bases separated the two germline ends. Measured with immunoSEQ multiplex PCR; TCRdb has only the in-frame clones, and not every one. The top ten hold over 2% of the sample, which has some 150,000 clones, about 93% seen once. Sample: blood. This sequence was found in a man in his forties or fifties in good health. J is TRBJ1-1 and V is TRBV19; no clear D gene. The CDR3: CASSIGSRSVTEAFF. CDR3 sequence (DNA): TGTGCCAGTAGTATTGGTAGCAGGTCAGTCACTGAAGCTTTCTTT. Full variable domain (outside the CDR3, taken from reference TRBV19 and TRBJ1-1): DGGITQSPKYLFRKEGQNVTLSCEQNLNHDAMYWYRQDPGQGLRLIYYSQIVNDFQKGDIAEGYSVSREKKESFPLTVTSAQKNPTAFYLCASSIGSRSVTEAFFGQGTRLTVV.